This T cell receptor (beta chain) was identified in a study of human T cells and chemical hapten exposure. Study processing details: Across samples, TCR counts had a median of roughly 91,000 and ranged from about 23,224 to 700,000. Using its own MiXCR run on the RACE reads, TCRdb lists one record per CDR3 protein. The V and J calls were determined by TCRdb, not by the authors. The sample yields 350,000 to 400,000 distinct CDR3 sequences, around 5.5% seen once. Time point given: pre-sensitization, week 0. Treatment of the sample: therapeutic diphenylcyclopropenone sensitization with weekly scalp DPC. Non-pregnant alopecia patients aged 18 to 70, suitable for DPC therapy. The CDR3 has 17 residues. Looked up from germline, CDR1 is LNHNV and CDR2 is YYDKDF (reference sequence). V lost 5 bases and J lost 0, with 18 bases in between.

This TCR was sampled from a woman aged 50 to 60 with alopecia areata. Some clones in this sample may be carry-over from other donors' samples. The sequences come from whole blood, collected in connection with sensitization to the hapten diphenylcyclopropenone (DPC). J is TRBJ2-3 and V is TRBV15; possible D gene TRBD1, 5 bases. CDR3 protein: CATSGLVTEASTDTQYF. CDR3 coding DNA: TGTGCCACCAGCGGGTTAGTGACAGAAGCTAGCACAGATACGCAGTATTTT.